This is a list of T cell receptor beta chains from one sample in a study of cytomegalovirus exposure and HLA in healthy donors. Profiled with immunoSEQ multiplex PCR; TCRdb holds only in-frame clones, not every one. This table holds over 90,000 clones, 75% to 85% found once. The specimen sequenced was PBMCs. These receptors all come from a woman aged 18 to 35 in good health and CMV-seropositive. Each CDR3 is given with its conserved first and last residue. A D gene is named only where the DNA matches it firmly. The size field is filled for only some rows; it gives once, few, many or a size class.

V: TRBV23-1
D: TRBD2
size: .
J: TRBJ2-2
CDR3: CASSHVGGRAGTGELFF
DNA: TGCGCCAGCAGTCATGTGGGCGGGAGGGCCGGCACCGGGGAGCTGTTTTTT

V: TRBV28
D: .
size: .
J: TRBJ1-5
CDR3: CASSFTGGPGQPQHF
DNA: TGTGCCAGCAGTTTCACAGGAGGGCCCGGTCAGCCCCAGCATTTT

V: TRBV27
D: .
size: medium-sized
J: TRBJ2-6
CDR3: CASSLDGSSGANVLTF
DNA: TGTGCCAGCAGTTTGGACGGGAGTTCTGGGGCCAACGTCCTGACTTTC

V: TRBV5-1
D: TRBD1
size: few
J: TRBJ2-3
CDR3: CASRSRQGLADTQYF
DNA: TGCGCCAGCAGGAGCAGACAGGGGCTGGCAGATACGCAGTATTTT

V: TRBV5-1
D: TRBD1
size: few
J: TRBJ1-2
CDR3: CASSSVGQGYDGYTF
DNA: TGCGCCAGCAGCTCCGTGGGACAGGGATACGATGGCTACACCTTC

V: TRBV5-6
D: .
size: few
J: TRBJ1-2
CDR3: CASSLVGSYRDYGYTF
DNA: TGTGCCAGCAGCTTGGTCGGGTCATACCGGGACTATGGCTACACCTTC

V: TRBV7-2
D: .
size: .
J: TRBJ2-7
CDR3: CASSFPGHNEQYF
DNA: TGTGCCAGCAGCTTTCCGGGACATAACGAGCAGTACTTC

V: TRBV5-6
D: .
size: .
J: TRBJ2-7
CDR3: CASSLTVGTTYEQYF
DNA: TGTGCCAGCAGCCTAACTGTGGGTACTACCTACGAGCAGTACTTC

V: TRBV10-1
D: .
size: .
J: TRBJ2-1
CDR3: CASSEGQANEQFF
DNA: TGCGCCAGCAGTGAGGGTCAAGCCAATGAGCAGTTCTTC

V: TRBV5-6
D: .
size: few
J: TRBJ1-2
CDR3: CASSSLYGYTF
DNA: TGTGCCAGCAGCTCCCTCTATGGCTACACCTTC

V: TRBV23-1
D: TRBD2
size: .
J: TRBJ2-1
CDR3: CASSQSAGLAVRGQFF
DNA: TGCGCCAGCAGTCAATCCGCCGGACTAGCGGTCCGGGGGCAGTTCTTC

V: TRBV6-1
D: TRBD1
size: .
J: TRBJ2-7
CDR3: CASSEERGLTEEYEQYF
DNA: TGTGCCAGCAGTGAAGAGAGGGGGCTCACGGAGGAGTACGAGCAGTACTTC

V: TRBV2
D: .
size: .
J: TRBJ1-5
CDR3: CASSGGQPQHF
DNA: TGTGCCAGCAGTGGCGGTCAGCCCCAGCATTTT

V: TRBV5-4
D: TRBD1
size: once
J: TRBJ1-1
CDR3: CASMGDRVTEAFF
DNA: TGTGCCAGCATGGGGGACAGGGTCACTGAAGCTTTCTTT

V: TRBV4-1
D: TRBD1
size: .
J: TRBJ1-1
CDR3: CASSQDGTVPNTEAFF
DNA: TGCGCCAGCAGCCAGGATGGGACAGTCCCGAACACTGAAGCTTTCTTT

V: TRBV10-3
D: .
size: .
J: TRBJ2-7
CDR3: CAISVRGGKSFYEQYF
DNA: TGTGCCATCAGTGTCCGGGGAGGTAAATCTTTCTACGAGCAGTACTTC

V: TRBV9
D: TRBD1
size: .
J: TRBJ2-7
CDR3: CASSVGTGDYEQYF
DNA: TGTGCCAGCAGCGTAGGGACAGGGGACTACGAGCAGTACTTC

V: TRBV5-4
D: .
size: .
J: TRBJ1-2
CDR3: CASSSRDKDGYTF
DNA: TGTGCCAGCAGCTCGAGGGACAAGGATGGCTACACCTTC

V: TRBV30
D: TRBD1
size: .
J: TRBJ1-4
CDR3: CAWSAPPDRLNEKLFF
DNA: TGTGCCTGGAGTGCCCCACCGGACAGGTTGAATGAAAAACTGTTTTTT

V: TRBV2
D: .
size: .
J: TRBJ1-3
CDR3: CASSELANSGNTIYF
DNA: TGTGCCAGCAGTGAGCTAGCAAACTCTGGAAACACCATATATTTT

V: TRBV21-1
D: .
size: .
J: TRBJ2-7
CDR3: CASSKDCLSSYEQYF
DNA: TGTGCCAGCAGCAAAGACTGCCTTAGCTCCTACGAGCAGTACTTC

V: TRBV19
D: TRBD2
size: .
J: TRBJ2-7
CDR3: CASSLRRTSGYEQYF
DNA: TGTGCCAGTAGTCTTCGCCGGACTAGCGGGTACGAGCAGTACTTC

V: TRBV6-5
D: .
size: .
J: TRBJ1-5
CDR3: CASSYTGNQPQHF
DNA: TGTGCCAGCAGTTACACCGGTAATCAGCCCCAGCATTTT

V: TRBV7-9
D: TRBD2
size: .
J: TRBJ2-1
CDR3: CASSPPRLAGLREQFF
DNA: TGTGCCAGCAGCCCTCCCCGGCTAGCGGGCCTTCGCGAGCAGTTCTTC

V: TRBV27
D: .
size: .
J: TRBJ2-7
CDR3: CASSRRARVTNEQYF
DNA: TGTGCCAGCAGTCGGAGGGCCAGGGTCACAAACGAGCAGTACTTC

V: TRBV5-1
D: TRBD1
size: .
J: TRBJ1-2
CDR3: CASSRDSPGYGYTF
DNA: TGCGCCAGCAGCCGGGACAGCCCTGGGTATGGCTACACCTTC

V: TRBV15
D: .
size: .
J: TRBJ2-4
CDR3: CATSINRVNIQYF
DNA: TGTGCCACCAGCATAAACAGGGTTAACATTCAGTACTTC

V: TRBV2
D: TRBD1
size: .
J: TRBJ1-6
CDR3: CASSGGQGRNSPLHF
DNA: TGTGCCAGCAGTGGGGGACAGGGTAGGAATTCACCCCTCCACTTT

V: TRBV19
D: .
size: .
J: TRBJ2-5
CDR3: CASSKAETQYF
DNA: TGTGCCAGTAGTAAAGCAGAGACCCAGTACTTC

V: TRBV9
D: TRBD2
size: .
J: TRBJ2-7
CDR3: CASSPSGVAGSNEQYF
DNA: TGTGCCAGCAGCCCCTCGGGGGTAGCGGGATCTAACGAGCAGTACTTC

V: TRBV7-2
D: .
size: few
J: TRBJ2-2
CDR3: CASSLVDTGELFF
DNA: TGTGCCAGCAGCTTAGTAGACACCGGGGAGCTGTTTTTT

V: TRBV6-5
D: TRBD1
size: few
J: TRBJ1-2
CDR3: CASSSWTGGANYGYTF
DNA: TGTGCCAGCAGTTCCTGGACAGGGGGAGCTAACTATGGCTACACCTTC

V: TRBV7-6
D: TRBD1
size: few
J: TRBJ1-1
CDR3: CASSAQSTGGNTEAFF
DNA: TGTGCCAGCAGCGCACAATCAACAGGGGGCAACACTGAAGCTTTCTTT

V: TRBV6-5
D: .
size: .
J: TRBJ2-7
CDR3: CASSLGRSKQYF
DNA: TGTGCCAGCAGTTTGGGCAGATCTAAACAGTACTTC

V: TRBV11-2
D: .
size: .
J: TRBJ2-1
CDR3: CASFGGRGYEQFF
DNA: TGTGCCAGCTTCGGAGGGAGAGGCTATGAGCAGTTCTTC

V: TRBV28
D: .
size: .
J: TRBJ2-1
CDR3: CASSLDRRTASSSYNEQFF
DNA: TGTGCCAGCAGTTTGGACCGACGGACTGCCTCTTCCTCCTACAATGAGCAGTTCTTC

V: TRBV6-1
D: TRBD1
size: .
J: TRBJ1-1
CDR3: CASIRTGGTEAFF
DNA: TGTGCCAGCATCCGGACAGGGGGGACTGAAGCTTTCTTT

V: TRBV19
D: .
size: .
J: TRBJ1-1
CDR3: CASSPNTEAFF
DNA: TGTGCCAGTAGTCCTAACACTGAAGCTTTCTTT

V: TRBV11-2
D: .
size: .
J: TRBJ2-7
CDR3: CASSLVRRGYEQYF
DNA: TGTGCCAGCAGCTTAGTCCGCAGGGGCTACGAGCAGTACTTC

V: TRBV7-8
D: TRBD2
size: .
J: TRBJ2-1
CDR3: CASSLDSGGYNEQFF
DNA: TGTGCCAGCAGCTTAGATAGCGGGGGCTACAATGAGCAGTTCTTC

V: TRBV15
D: TRBD2
size: few
J: TRBJ2-1
CDR3: CATSRAGTSGKSSYNEQFF
DNA: TGTGCCACCAGCAGAGCCGGGACTAGCGGGAAGAGCTCCTACAATGAGCAGTTCTTC

V: TRBV2
D: .
size: .
J: TRBJ1-2
CDR3: CASSERQGNYGYTF
DNA: TGTGCCAGCAGTGAGAGGCAGGGTAACTATGGCTACACCTTC

V: TRBV5-4
D: .
size: .
J: TRBJ2-5
CDR3: CASSPGGSVETQYF
DNA: TGTGCCAGCAGCCCTGGTGGGAGCGTGGAGACCCAGTACTTC

V: TRBV19
D: .
size: .
J: TRBJ2-5
CDR3: CASSIGLARETQYF
DNA: TGTGCCAGTAGTATAGGTTTAGCCCGGGAGACCCAGTACTTC